Shown below are 8 T cell receptor beta chains from a single sample sequenced in a study of identical twins' blood T cells. TCRdb called the 5' RACE reads again in MiXCR, with one record for every CDR3 protein. The data hold 350,000 to 400,000 distinct CDR3 sequences, with under 30% observed a single time. The sample taken for sequencing was PBMCs. The receptors were sampled from a woman aged 18 to 49 in good health.

The rearrangement uses TRBV5-1 and TRBJ2-1; D may correspond to TRBD1 or TRBD2 (5 bases each). V was trimmed by 0 bases and J by 2 bases, leaving 9 bases between them. CDR1 is SGHRS and CDR2 is YFSETQ in the germline V gene. This CDR3 spans 15 amino acids. The CDR3 DNA reads TGCGCCAGCAGCTTGGCCGTGGGGGCCTACAATGAGCAGTTCTTC. This sequence encodes CASSLAVGAYNEQFF.

This chain joins TRBV2 and TRBJ1-6, with D perhaps matching TRBD1 (6 bases). CDR3 length equals 14 residues. Per the germline V gene, CDR1 is SNHLY and CDR2 is FYNNEI. V lost 6 bases to trimming and J lost 7 bases, with 13 bases between them. DNA for the CDR3: TGTGCCAGCAGGGTTACAGGGATAAATTCACCCCTCCACTTT. Encoded protein: CASRVTGINSPLHF. The full variable domain, in which reference TRBV2 and TRBJ1-6 provide the parts outside the CDR3, is EPEVTQTPSHQVTQMGQEVILRCVPISNHLYFYWYRQILGQKVEFLVSFYNNEISEKSEIFDDQFSVERPDGSNFTLKIRSTKLEDSAMYFCASRVTGINSPLHFGNGTRLTVT.

This clonotype was counted ten times or more. This chain links TRBV5-1 with TRBJ2-2, with D hard to call. The germline V gene encodes CDR1 SGHRS and CDR2 YFSETQ. This CDR3 is built from 15 residues. Deletions cut 0 bases from V and 1 base from J, with 7 bases between. In DNA, the CDR3 is TGCGCCAGCAGCTTGGTGGGGTTGAACACCGGGGAGCTGTTTTTT. Residues: CASSLVGLNTGELFF.

The rearrangement uses TRBV5-1 and TRBJ1-3; a possible D gene is TRBD1 (5 bases). The CDR3 sequence is 14 residues long. Looked up from germline, CDR1 is SGHRS and CDR2 is YFSETQ. Trimming took 4 bases from V and 4 from J, leaving 12 bases between them. The CDR3 bases are TGCGCCAGCAGCGCGGACACTGCAGGAAACACCATATATTTT. Translation gives CASSADTAGNTIYF.

This clonotype was detected only a few times. The rearrangement joins TRBV12-3 or TRBV12-4 to TRBJ2-7; 7 nucleotides align to TRBD1. This CDR3 is 13 amino acids long. V shed 9 bases and J 7 bases; nucleotides not matched to a gene: 12. DNA for the CDR3: TGTGCCAGGCCTTACAAGGGGGCAGGAGAGCAGTACTTC. Translated, it gives CARPYKGAGEQYF.

The chain carries TRBV6-6 and TRBJ1-3; TRBD1 is a possible D gene (6 bases). CDR3 length equals 12 residues. From germline, CDR1 is MNHNY and CDR2 SVGAGI (reference sequence). Trimming stripped 5 bases from V and 15 bases from J, with 17 bases between. The DNA for the CDR3 is TGTGCCAGCAGTCTCCAAGGGACATTGGCATATTTT. It yields the protein CASSLQGTLAYF.

This clonotype came up once. One end of the junction does not line up with germline, which may come from a read error. The CDR3 bases are TGTGCCAGCTCACCAGGGACAGGACTTGAGCAGTTTTTC. Encoded protein: CASSPGTGLEQFF. The chain is built from TRBV18 and TRBJ2-1; 8 bases fit TRBD1. Germline V lookup: CDR1 KGHSH, CDR2 LQKENI. This CDR3 has 13 amino acids.

V gene TRBV7-9 combines with J gene TRBJ2-1, with D perhaps assigned TRBD1 or TRBD2 (5 bases each). Trimming left V 8 bases short and J 5 bases short, with 13 bases between. This CDR3 contains 13 residues. Per the germline V gene, CDR1 is SEHNR and CDR2 is FQNEAQ (reference sequence). The CDR3 is CASRGPVNNEQFF. The CDR3 DNA sequence: TGTGCCAGCCGGGGCCCCGTTAACAATGAGCAGTTCTTC.